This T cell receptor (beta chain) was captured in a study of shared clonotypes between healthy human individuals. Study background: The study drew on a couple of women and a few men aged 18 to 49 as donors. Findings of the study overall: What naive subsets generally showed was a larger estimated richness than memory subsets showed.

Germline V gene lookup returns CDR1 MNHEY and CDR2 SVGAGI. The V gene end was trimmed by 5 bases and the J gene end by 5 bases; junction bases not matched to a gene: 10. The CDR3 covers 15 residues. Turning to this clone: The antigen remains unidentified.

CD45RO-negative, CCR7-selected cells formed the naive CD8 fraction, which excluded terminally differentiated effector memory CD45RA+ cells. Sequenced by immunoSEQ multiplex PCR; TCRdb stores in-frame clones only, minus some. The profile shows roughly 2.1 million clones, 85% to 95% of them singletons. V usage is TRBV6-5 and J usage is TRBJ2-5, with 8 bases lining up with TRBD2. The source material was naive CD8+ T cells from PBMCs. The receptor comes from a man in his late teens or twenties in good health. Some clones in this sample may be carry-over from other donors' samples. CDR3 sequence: CASSPRGGLWETQYF. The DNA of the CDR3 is TGTGCCAGCAGTCCACGGGGGGGGTTATGGGAGACCCAGTACTTC.